This record looks at one T cell receptor (beta chain) sequence and its context. These data are taken from a study of OX40 agonist ivuxolimab in advanced cancers. Assay used: immunoSEQ multiplex PCR; TCRdb lists only in-frame clones, some missing. The sample shows tens of thousands of clones, 90% to 95% of them seen only once. V was shortened by 4 bases and J by 4 bases, with 17 bases between the two germline ends. Germline V gene lookup returns CDR1 LGHNA and CDR2 YNFKEQ. There are 16 residues in the CDR3. The TCR originated in an adult with an advanced solid tumor such as melanoma, head and neck, liver or kidney cancer. The material sequenced was CD4+ or CD8+ T cells sorted from blood, taken in a trial of the OX40 agonist ivuxolimab. The V call is TRBV4-2, the J call TRBJ2-1; D possibly uses TRBD1 or TRBD2 (5 bases each). CDR3 nucleotides: TGTGCCAGCAGCCTCCTGACTCCGGGACCGTACAATGAGCAGTTCTTC. Encoded protein: CASSLLTPGPYNEQFF.